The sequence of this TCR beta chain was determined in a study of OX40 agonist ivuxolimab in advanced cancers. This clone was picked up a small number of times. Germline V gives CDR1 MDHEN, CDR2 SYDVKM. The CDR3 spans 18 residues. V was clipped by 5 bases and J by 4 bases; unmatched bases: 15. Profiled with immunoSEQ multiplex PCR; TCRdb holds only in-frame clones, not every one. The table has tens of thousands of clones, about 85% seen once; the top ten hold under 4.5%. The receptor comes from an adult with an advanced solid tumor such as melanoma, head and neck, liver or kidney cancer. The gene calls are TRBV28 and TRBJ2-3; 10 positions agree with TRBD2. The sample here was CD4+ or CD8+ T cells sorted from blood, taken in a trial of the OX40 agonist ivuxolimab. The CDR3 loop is CASSPRGGTSAPADTQYF. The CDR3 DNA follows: TGTGCCAGCAGTCCCCGGGGCGGGACTAGCGCACCCGCAGATACGCAGTATTTT.